This T cell receptor (gamma chain) was obtained from a study of Vδ1+ human thymocytes. Study-level points and caveats: Highly polyclonal TRG and TRD repertoires with Gaussian CDR3 length distributions appeared in thymus. The authors advised highly purified populations and single-cell validation.

RNA was extracted from the cells and then reverse transcribed. Multiplex PCR used pooled V-gene forward primers and a constant-region reverse primer to amplify CDR3s. TCRdb fed the multiplex PCR reads to CATT. The data contain roughly 6,700 gamma-chain clones, 40% to 50% of them singletons. Alphabeta T cells were depleted, then CD3+ Vdelta1+ Vdelta2- thymocytes were FACS-sorted. Comment on this clone: Its cognate antigen is unknown.

The CDR3 sequence is 12 residues long. This clonotype was obtained from a boy younger than two who had congenital heart surgery. Sequenced input: Vdelta1+ gamma-delta thymocytes from the thymus. Subset meaning: FACS-sorted CD3+ TCRalphabeta- TCRVdelta1+ TCRVdelta2- thymocytes. J gene TRGJ1 or TRGJ2 was identified, but the V gene was not called. CDR3 amino acids: CATFDSPYKKLF. Written as DNA, the CDR3 is TGTGCCACCTTTGATTCTCCTTATAAGAAACTCTTT.